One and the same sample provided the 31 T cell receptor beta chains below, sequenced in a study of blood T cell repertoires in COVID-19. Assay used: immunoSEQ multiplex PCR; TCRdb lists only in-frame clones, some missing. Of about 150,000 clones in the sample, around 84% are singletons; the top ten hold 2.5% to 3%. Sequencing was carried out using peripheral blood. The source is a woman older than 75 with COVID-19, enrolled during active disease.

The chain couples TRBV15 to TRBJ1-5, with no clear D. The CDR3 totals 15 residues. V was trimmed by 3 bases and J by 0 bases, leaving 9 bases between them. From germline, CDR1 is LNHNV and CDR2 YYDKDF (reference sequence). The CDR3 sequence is CATSRQTFSNQPQHF. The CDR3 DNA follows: TGTGCCACCAGCAGGCAGACATTTAGCAATCAGCCCCAGCATTTT.

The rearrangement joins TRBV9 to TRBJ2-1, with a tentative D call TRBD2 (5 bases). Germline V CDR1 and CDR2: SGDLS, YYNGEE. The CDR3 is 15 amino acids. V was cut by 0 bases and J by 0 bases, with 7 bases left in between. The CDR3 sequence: CASSVVGSSYNEQFF. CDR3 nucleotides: TGTGCCAGCAGCGTAGTAGGGAGCTCCTACAATGAGCAGTTCTTC. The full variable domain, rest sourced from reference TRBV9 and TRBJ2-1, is DSGVTQTPKHLITATGQRVTLRCSPRSGDLSVYWYQQSLDQGLQFLIQYYNGEERAKGNILERFSAQQFPDLHSELNLSSLELGDSALYFCASSVVGSSYNEQFFGPGTRLTVL.

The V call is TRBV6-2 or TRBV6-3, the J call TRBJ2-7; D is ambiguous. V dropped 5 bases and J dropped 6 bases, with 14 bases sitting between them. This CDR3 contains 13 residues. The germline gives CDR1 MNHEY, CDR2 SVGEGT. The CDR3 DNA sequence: TGTGCCAGCAGTAACGATATACGAGTCGAGCAGTACTTC. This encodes CASSNDIRVEQYF.

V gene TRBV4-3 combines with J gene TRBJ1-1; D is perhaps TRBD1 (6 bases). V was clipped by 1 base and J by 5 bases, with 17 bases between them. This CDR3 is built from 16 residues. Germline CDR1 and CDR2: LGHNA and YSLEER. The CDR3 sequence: CASSQVSQGPGTEAFF. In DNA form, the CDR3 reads TGCGCCAGCAGCCAAGTAAGTCAGGGGCCCGGGACTGAAGCTTTCTTT.

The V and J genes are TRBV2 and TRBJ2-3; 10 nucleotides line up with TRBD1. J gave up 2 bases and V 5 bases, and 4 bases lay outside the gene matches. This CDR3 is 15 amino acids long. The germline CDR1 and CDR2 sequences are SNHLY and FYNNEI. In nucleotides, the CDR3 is TGTGCCAGCAGTCTGGACAGGGGGAACACAGATACGCAGTATTTT. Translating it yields CASSLDRGNTDTQYF.

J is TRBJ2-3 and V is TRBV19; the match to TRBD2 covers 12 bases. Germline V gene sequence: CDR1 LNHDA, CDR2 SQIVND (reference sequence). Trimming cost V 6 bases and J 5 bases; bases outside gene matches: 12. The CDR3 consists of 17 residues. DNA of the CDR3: TGTGCCAGTAGCACCCAGACTAGCGGGAGAGGTGGAGATACGCAGTATTTT. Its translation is CASSTQTSGRGGDTQYF.

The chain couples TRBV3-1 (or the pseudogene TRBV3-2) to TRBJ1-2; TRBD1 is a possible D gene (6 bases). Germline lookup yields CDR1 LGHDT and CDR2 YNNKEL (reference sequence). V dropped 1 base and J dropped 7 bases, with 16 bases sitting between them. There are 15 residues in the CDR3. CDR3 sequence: CASSQASGGAFGYTF. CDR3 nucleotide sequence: TGTGCCAGCAGCCAAGCTTCGGGGGGCGCGTTTGGCTACACCTTC.

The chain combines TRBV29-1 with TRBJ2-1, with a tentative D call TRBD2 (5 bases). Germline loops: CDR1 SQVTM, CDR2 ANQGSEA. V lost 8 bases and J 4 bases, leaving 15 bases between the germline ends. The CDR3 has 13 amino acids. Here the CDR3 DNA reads TGCAGCTCGGGAACTGGGAGTTACAATGAGCAGTTCTTC. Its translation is CSSGTGSYNEQFF.

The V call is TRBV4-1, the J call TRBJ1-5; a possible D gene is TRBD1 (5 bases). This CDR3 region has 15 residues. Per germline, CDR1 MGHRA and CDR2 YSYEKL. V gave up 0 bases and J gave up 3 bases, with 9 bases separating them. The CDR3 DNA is TGCGCCAGCAGCCAAGATGGGGCCTACAATCAGCCCCAGCATTTT. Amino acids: CASSQDGAYNQPQHF.

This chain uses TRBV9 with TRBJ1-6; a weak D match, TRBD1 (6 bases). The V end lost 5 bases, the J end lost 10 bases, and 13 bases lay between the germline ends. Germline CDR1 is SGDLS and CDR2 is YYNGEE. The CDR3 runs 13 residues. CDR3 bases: TGTGCCAGCAGACAGGGAGAAAGATCACCCCTCCACTTT. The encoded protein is CASRQGERSPLHF.

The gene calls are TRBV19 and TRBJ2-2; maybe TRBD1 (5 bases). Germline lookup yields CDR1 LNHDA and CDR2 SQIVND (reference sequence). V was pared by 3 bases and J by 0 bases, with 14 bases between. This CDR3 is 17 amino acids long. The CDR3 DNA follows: TGTGCCAGTAGTATTTCTCCAGGGTGGCCGAACACCGGGGAGCTGTTTTTT. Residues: CASSISPGWPNTGELFF.

The CDR3 nucleotides read TGTGCCAGCAGCTGGCGGGAGTCAGATACGCAGTATTTT. Residues: CASSWRESDTQYF. V and J are TRBV7-9 and TRBJ2-3; 7 bases are shared with TRBD2. The CDR3 loop spans 13 amino acids. Germline CDR1 SEHNR, CDR2 FQNEAQ (reference sequence). V was pared by 4 bases and J by 4 bases, with 2 bases of the junction left unmatched.

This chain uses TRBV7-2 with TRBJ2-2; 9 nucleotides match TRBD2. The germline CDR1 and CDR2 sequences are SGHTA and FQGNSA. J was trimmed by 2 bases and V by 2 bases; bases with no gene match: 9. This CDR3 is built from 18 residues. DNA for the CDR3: TGTGCCAGCAGCTTAAAGGGGCTAGCGGGATTAAACACCGGGGAGCTGTTTTTT. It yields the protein CASSLKGLAGLNTGELFF.

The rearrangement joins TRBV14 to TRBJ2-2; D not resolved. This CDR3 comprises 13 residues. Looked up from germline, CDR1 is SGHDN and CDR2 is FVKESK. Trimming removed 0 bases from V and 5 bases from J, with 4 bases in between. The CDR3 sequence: CASSQDVTGELFF. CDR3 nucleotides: TGTGCCAGCAGCCAAGATGTAACCGGGGAGCTGTTTTTT.

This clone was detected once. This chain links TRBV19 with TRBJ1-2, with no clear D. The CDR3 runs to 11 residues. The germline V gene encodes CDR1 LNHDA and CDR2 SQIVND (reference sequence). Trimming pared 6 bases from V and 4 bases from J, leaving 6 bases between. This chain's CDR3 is CASRRSYGYTF. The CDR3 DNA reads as TGTGCCAGTAGACGGTCCTATGGCTACACCTTC.

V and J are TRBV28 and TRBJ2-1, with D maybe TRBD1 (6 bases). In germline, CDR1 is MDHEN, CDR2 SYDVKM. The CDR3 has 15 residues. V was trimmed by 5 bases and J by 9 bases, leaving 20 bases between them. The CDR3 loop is CASSRQASPPPEQFF. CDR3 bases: TGTGCCAGCAGTCGACAGGCCTCGCCTCCCCCTGAGCAGTTCTTC.

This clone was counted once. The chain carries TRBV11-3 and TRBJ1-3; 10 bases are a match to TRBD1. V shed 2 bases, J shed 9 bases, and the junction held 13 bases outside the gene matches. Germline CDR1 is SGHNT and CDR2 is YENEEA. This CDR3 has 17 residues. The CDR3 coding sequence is TGTGCCAGCAGCTTAACATCCGGGACAGGGGCGCCGTCCACCATATATTTT. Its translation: CASSLTSGTGAPSTIYF.

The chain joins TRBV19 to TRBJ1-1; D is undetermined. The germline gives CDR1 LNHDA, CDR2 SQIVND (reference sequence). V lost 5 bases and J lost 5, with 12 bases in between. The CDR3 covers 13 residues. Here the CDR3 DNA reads TGTGCCAGTAGTCAAACCGGGAAAACTGAAGCTTTCTTT. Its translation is CASSQTGKTEAFF.

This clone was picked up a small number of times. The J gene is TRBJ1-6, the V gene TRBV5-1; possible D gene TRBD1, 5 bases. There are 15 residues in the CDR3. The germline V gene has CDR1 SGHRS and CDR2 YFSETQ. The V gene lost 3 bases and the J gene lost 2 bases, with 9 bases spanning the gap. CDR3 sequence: CASSSVGAYNSPLHF. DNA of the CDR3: TGCGCCAGCAGCTCCGTAGGGGCCTATAATTCACCCCTCCACTTT.

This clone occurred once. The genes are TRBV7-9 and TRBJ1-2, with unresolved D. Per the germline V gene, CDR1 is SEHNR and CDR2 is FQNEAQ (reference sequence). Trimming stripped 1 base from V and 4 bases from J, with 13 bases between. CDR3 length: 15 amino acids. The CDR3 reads CASSLEGGRSYGYTF. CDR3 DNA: TGTGCCAGCAGCTTAGAGGGAGGTCGAAGCTATGGCTACACCTTC.

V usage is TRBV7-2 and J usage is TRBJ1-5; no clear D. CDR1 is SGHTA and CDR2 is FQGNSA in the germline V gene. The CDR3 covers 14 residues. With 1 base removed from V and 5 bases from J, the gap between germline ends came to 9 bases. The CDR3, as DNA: TGTGCCAGCAGCTTAGAACGAGGTCATCAGCCCCAGCATTTT. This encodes CASSLERGHQPQHF.

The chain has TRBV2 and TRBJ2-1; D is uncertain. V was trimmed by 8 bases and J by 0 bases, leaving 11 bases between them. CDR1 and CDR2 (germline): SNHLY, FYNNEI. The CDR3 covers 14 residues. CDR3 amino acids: CASGSSGSYNEQFF. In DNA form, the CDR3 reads TGTGCCAGCGGTTCTAGTGGCTCCTACAATGAGCAGTTCTTC.

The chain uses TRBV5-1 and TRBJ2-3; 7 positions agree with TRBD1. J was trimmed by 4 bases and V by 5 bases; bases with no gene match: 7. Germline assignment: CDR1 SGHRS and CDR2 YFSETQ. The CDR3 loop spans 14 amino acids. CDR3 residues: CASRRQGQSDTQYF. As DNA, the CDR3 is TGCGCCAGCAGGCGACAGGGCCAGTCAGATACGCAGTATTTT.

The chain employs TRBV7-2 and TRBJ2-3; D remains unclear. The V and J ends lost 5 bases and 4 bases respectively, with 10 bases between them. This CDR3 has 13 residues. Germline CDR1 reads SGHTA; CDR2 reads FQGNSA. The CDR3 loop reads CASSHRGADTQYF. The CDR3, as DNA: TGTGCCAGCAGCCATAGAGGTGCAGATACGCAGTATTTT.

The CDR3 protein is CASSQDHGANYGYTF. In nucleotides, the CDR3 is TGCGCCAGCAGCCAAGATCACGGGGCTAACTATGGCTACACCTTC. This chain connects TRBV4-1 to TRBJ1-2; D unresolved. Germline V gene sequence: CDR1 MGHRA, CDR2 YSYEKL. Trimming stripped 0 bases from V and 0 bases from J, with 8 bases between. There are 15 residues in the CDR3.

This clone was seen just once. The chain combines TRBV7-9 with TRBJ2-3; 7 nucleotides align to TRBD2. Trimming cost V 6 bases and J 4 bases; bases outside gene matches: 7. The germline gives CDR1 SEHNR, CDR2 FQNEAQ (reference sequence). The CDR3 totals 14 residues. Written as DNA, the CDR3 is TGTGCCAGCAGTCAGGCGGCGGGAGCAGATACGCAGTATTTT. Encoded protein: CASSQAAGADTQYF.

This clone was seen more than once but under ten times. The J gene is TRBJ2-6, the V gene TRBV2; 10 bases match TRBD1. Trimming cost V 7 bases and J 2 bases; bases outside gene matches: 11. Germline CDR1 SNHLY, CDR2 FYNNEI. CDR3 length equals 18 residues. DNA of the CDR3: TGTGCCAGCAATAAACCGGGACAGGGGTCGACTGGGGCCAACGTCCTGACTTTC. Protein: CASNKPGQGSTGANVLTF.

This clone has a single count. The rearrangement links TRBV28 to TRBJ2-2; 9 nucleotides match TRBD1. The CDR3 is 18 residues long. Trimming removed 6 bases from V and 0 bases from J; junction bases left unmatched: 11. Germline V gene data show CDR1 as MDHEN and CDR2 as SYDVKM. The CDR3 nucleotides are TGTGCCAGCAGCCGATCCACAGGGGGCCCTGCGAACACCGGGGAGCTGTTTTTT. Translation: CASSRSTGGPANTGELFF.

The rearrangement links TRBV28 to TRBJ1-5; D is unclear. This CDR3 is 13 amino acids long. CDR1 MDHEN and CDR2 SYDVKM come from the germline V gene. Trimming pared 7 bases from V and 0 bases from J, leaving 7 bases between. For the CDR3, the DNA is TGTGCCAGCACCGTTAATAGCAATCAGCCCCAGCATTTT. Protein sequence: CASTVNSNQPQHF.

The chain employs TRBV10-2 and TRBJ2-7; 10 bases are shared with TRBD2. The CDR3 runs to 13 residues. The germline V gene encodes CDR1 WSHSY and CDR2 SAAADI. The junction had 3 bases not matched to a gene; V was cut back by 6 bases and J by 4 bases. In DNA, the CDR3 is TGCGCCAGCAGCCAGCGGGAGGGATACGAGCAGTACTTC. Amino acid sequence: CASSQREGYEQYF.

The DNA of the CDR3 is TGTGCCAGCAGCGTAGCGGCAGGCCATGGCGGGGCCCAGTACTTC. Amino acids: CASSVAAGHGGAQYF. The J gene is TRBJ2-5, the V gene TRBV9, with D possibly matching TRBD2 (6 bases). Germline CDR1 is SGDLS and CDR2 is YYNGEE. Trimming removed 0 bases from V and 9 bases from J, with 18 bases in between. This CDR3 region has 15 residues.